The 29 T cell receptor beta chains given below trace back to one sample, sequenced in a study of T cell therapy after organ transplantation. Clones were read by immunoSEQ multiplex PCR, and TCRdb kept only the in-frame ones, dropping some. The sample holds 45,000 to 60,000 clones; about 94% are singletons and the top ten take approximately 3.4%. These TCRs' antigens remain unknown. The specimen was CD8+ T cells from blood, collected before autologous CMV-specific T cell therapy. Receptor source: a human patient who had received a solid organ transplant and had CMV disease.

This chain connects TRBV5-5 to TRBJ1-1; D perhaps matches TRBD1 (6 bases). Germline-derived CDR1 and CDR2 are SGHKS and YYEKEE (reference sequence). The CDR3 has 13 residues. Trimming left V 2 bases short and J 7 bases short, with 12 bases between. This chain's CDR3 is CASSFTGTGEAFF. The CDR3 nucleotides read TGTGCCAGCAGCTTTACAGGGACGGGTGAAGCTTTCTTT.

The V and J genes are TRBV5-1 and TRBJ2-7, with 10 bases matching TRBD1. Looked up from germline, CDR1 is SGHRS and CDR2 is YFSETQ. The CDR3 has 16 residues. With 3 bases clipped from V and 0 bases from J, the junction kept 6 bases outside the gene matches. DNA for the CDR3: TGCGCCAGCAGCTCCGGACAGGGGGTTTTCTCCTACGAGCAGTACTTC. Its protein product is CASSSGQGVFSYEQYF.

The CDR3 sequence is CASSSGQASTDTQYF. Here the CDR3 DNA reads TGTGCCAGCAGCTCGGGACAGGCTAGCACAGATACGCAGTATTTT. The chain couples TRBV7-8 to TRBJ2-3, with TRBD1 identical over 8 bases. The J segment lost 0 bases and the V segment lost 4 bases, leaving 3 bases of the junction unmatched. Germline lookup yields CDR1 SGHVS and CDR2 FQNEAQ. The CDR3 runs to 15 residues.

The chain has TRBV4-1 and TRBJ2-2; D is perhaps TRBD1 or TRBD2 (6 bases each). Looked up from germline, CDR1 is MGHRA and CDR2 is YSYEKL. The CDR3 is 16 residues long. V was pared by 4 bases and J by 3 bases, with 15 bases between. CDR3 nucleotides: TGCGCCAGCAGCCGGCGCGGGACATCGCACACCGGGGAGCTGTTTTTT. It codes for CASSRRGTSHTGELFF.

The rearrangement joins TRBV15 to TRBJ2-7; D tentatively reads TRBD1 or TRBD2 (6 bases each). The CDR3 runs 14 residues. Germline V gene data show CDR1 as LNHNV and CDR2 as YYDKDF (reference sequence). V lost 0 bases to trimming and J lost 5 bases, with 11 bases between them. For the CDR3, the DNA is TGTGCCACCAGCAGAGATACAGGGAGGCACGAGCAGTACTTC. Protein: CATSRDTGRHEQYF. The full variable domain, its missing parts supplied by reference TRBV15 and TRBJ2-7, is DAMVIQNPRYQVTQFGKPVTLSCSQTLNHNVMYWYQQKSSQAPKLLFHYYDKDFNNEADTPDNFQSRRPNTSFCFLDIRSPGLGDTAMYLCATSRDTGRHEQYFGPGTRLTVT.

The chain combines TRBV29-1 with TRBJ2-5; possibly TRBD1 for D (6 bases). CDR3 length: 14 residues. With 1 base removed from V and 4 bases from J, the gap between germline ends came to 13 bases. Germline V gene lookup returns CDR1 SQVTM and CDR2 ANQGSEA. CDR3 bases: TGCAGCGTTGAAGGGACAGCTGGGCGAGAGACCCAGTACTTC. Its protein product is CSVEGTAGRETQYF.

The chain couples TRBV6-5 to TRBJ2-1; D assignment may be TRBD1 or TRBD2 (5 bases each). The CDR3 has 15 residues. Per germline, CDR1 MNHEY and CDR2 SVGAGI. Trimming removed 5 bases from V and 3 bases from J, with 14 bases in between. CDR3 coding DNA: TGTGCCAGCAGTCCTTCCGGGACGAACTACAATGAGCAGTTCTTC. It yields the protein CASSPSGTNYNEQFF.

The chain employs TRBV7-9 and TRBJ2-7; a weak D match, TRBD1 (5 bases). V lost 1 base, J lost 4 bases, and 17 bases lay in between. Per the germline V gene, CDR1 is SEHNR and CDR2 is FQNEAQ (reference sequence). The CDR3 loop spans 16 amino acids. This CDR3 is CASSLESWQGVYEQYF. CDR3 nucleotide sequence: TGTGCCAGCAGCTTAGAATCGTGGCAGGGTGTGTACGAGCAGTACTTC.

This CDR3 is CASSIRGEWPGYTF. The CDR3 DNA sequence: TGTGCCAGTAGTATAAGGGGTGAGTGGCCCGGCTACACCTTC. The chain joins TRBV19 to TRBJ1-2, with a possible D match to TRBD1 (5 bases). The CDR3 consists of 14 residues. Germline V CDR1 and CDR2: LNHDA, SQIVND (reference sequence). Trimming pared 2 bases from V and 8 bases from J, leaving 15 bases between. The full variable domain, with the rest looked up from reference TRBV19 and TRBJ1-2, is DGGITQSPKYLFRKEGQNVTLSCEQNLNHDAMYWYRQDPGQGLRLIYYSQIVNDFQKGDIAEGYSVSREKKESFPLTVTSAQKNPTAFYLCASSIRGEWPGYTFGSGTRLTVV.

The chain uses TRBV6-1 and TRBJ2-2; D call uncertain. The CDR3 runs 15 residues. The V end lost 0 bases, the J end lost 2 bases, and 7 bases lay between the germline ends. Germline V CDR1 and CDR2: MNHNS, SASEGT. CDR3 protein: CASSEALGNTGELFF. The CDR3, as DNA: TGTGCCAGCAGTGAAGCGCTAGGCAACACCGGGGAGCTGTTTTTT.

The chain recombines TRBV15 with TRBJ1-5; possibly TRBD1 for D (6 bases). In germline, CDR1 is LNHNV, CDR2 YYDKDF (reference sequence). V gave up 0 bases and J gave up 4 bases, with 10 bases separating them. The length of the CDR3 is 15 residues. The CDR3 DNA reads as TGTGCCACCAGCAGAGAGGGGGCATCGAATCAGCCCCAGCATTTT. Translation: CATSREGASNQPQHF. Based on the CDR3 plus reference TRBV15 and TRBJ1-5, the full variable domain is DAMVIQNPRYQVTQFGKPVTLSCSQTLNHNVMYWYQQKSSQAPKLLFHYYDKDFNNEADTPDNFQSRRPNTSFCFLDIRSPGLGDTAMYLCATSREGASNQPQHFGDGTRLSIL.

The CDR3 reads CASSSPRGGIAEAFF. DNA of the CDR3: TGTGCCAGCAGTTCCCCCCGGGGGGGAATAGCTGAAGCTTTCTTT. The gene calls are TRBV6-1 and TRBJ1-1, with a tentative D call TRBD1 (5 bases). Germline CDR1 MNHNS, CDR2 SASEGT. CDR3 length: 15 amino acids. Deletions cut 5 bases from V and 6 bases from J, with 19 bases between.

This chain uses TRBV27 with TRBJ2-1; D assignment may be TRBD1 or TRBD2 (5 bases each). The CDR3 has 14 residues. In germline, CDR1 is MNHEY, CDR2 SMNVEV (reference sequence). Trimming cost V 6 bases and J 6 bases, with 15 bases left between them. The CDR3 loop reads CASRTNPGTNEQFF. DNA for the CDR3: TGTGCCAGCAGGACGAACCCCGGGACCAATGAGCAGTTCTTC.

This rearrangement joins TRBV9 to TRBJ1-5; the D is unclear. V gave up 0 bases and J gave up 0 bases, with 7 bases separating them. Germline V gene data show CDR1 as SGDLS and CDR2 as YYNGEE. The length of the CDR3 is 15 residues. CDR3 residues: CASSVGGDSNQPQHF. The CDR3 DNA is TGTGCCAGCAGCGTAGGGGGAGATAGCAATCAGCCCCAGCATTTT. The whole variable domain, filled in from reference TRBV9 and TRBJ1-5, reads DSGVTQTPKHLITATGQRVTLRCSPRSGDLSVYWYQQSLDQGLQFLIQYYNGEERAKGNILERFSAQQFPDLHSELNLSSLELGDSALYFCASSVGGDSNQPQHFGDGTRLSIL.

This rearrangement joins TRBV6-6 to TRBJ1-2, with 7 bases aligning to TRBD1. V dropped 2 bases and J dropped 5; count of bases not matched to a gene: 8. The germline V gene encodes CDR1 MNHNY and CDR2 SVGAGI (reference sequence). The CDR3 has 15 residues. The CDR3: CASSYPPDREYGYTF. CDR3 DNA sequence: TGTGCCAGCAGTTACCCCCCTGACAGGGAGTATGGCTACACCTTC.

V and J are TRBV10-2 and TRBJ2-1; 7 nucleotides align to TRBD2. Germline V gene lookup returns CDR1 WSHSY and CDR2 SAAADI. V lost 7 bases to trimming and J lost 5 bases; unmatched junction nucleotides: 8. The CDR3 is made up of 14 amino acids. The CDR3 region has the DNA TGCGCCAGCACCTGGACGGGGGGTAACAATGAGCAGTTCTTC. This gives the protein CASTWTGGNNEQFF.

The chain employs TRBV10-3 and TRBJ1-2; D is possibly TRBD1 (6 bases). CDR1 and CDR2 from the germline V gene are ENHRY and SYGVKD. The V end was cut by 2 bases, the J end by 4 bases, with 14 bases between. The CDR3 loop spans 15 amino acids. The CDR3 sequence is CAISEADSYLYGYTF. The CDR3 DNA is TGTGCCATCAGTGAGGCGGACAGCTATCTCTATGGCTACACCTTC.

The chain has TRBV6-5 and TRBJ2-7; D is unresolved. The CDR3 is made up of 14 amino acids. The germline gives CDR1 MNHEY, CDR2 SVGAGI. The V end was cut by 1 base, the J end by 3 bases, with 10 bases between. The CDR3: CASSYFGRIYEQYF. As DNA, the CDR3 is TGTGCCAGCAGTTACTTCGGCAGGATCTACGAGCAGTACTTC.

This chain uses TRBV10-3 with TRBJ2-2, with 9 bases that match TRBD1. Germline-derived CDR1 and CDR2 are ENHRY and SYGVKD. The CDR3 loop spans 18 amino acids. The junction had 17 bases not matched to a gene; V was cut back by 3 bases and J by 9 bases. The CDR3 nucleotides read TGTGCCATCAGTGAATTGGCGGACAGGGGTTTCGGGGATAGGGAGCTGTTTTTT. This gives the protein CAISELADRGFGDRELFF.

The chain carries TRBV5-1 and TRBJ2-1; tentative D call: TRBD1 (6 bases). CDR3 size: 16 residues. The germline V gene encodes CDR1 SGHRS and CDR2 YFSETQ. V lost 0 bases to trimming and J lost 0 bases, with 10 bases between them. DNA of the CDR3: TGCGCCAGCAGCTTGGACAGGGCGAGCTCCTACAATGAGCAGTTCTTC. The encoded protein is CASSLDRASSYNEQFF. The full variable domain, in which reference TRBV5-1 and TRBJ2-1 provide the parts outside the CDR3, is KAGVTQTPRYLIKTRGQQVTLSCSPISGHRSVSWYQQTPGQGLQFLFEYFSETQRNKGNFPGRFSGRQFSNSRSEMNVSTLELGDSALYLCASSLDRASSYNEQFFGPGTRLTVL.

The rearrangement uses TRBV6-5 and TRBJ2-2; 10 bases match TRBD2. Germline-derived CDR1 and CDR2 are MNHEY and SVGAGI. V was pared by 6 bases and J by 11 bases, with 9 bases of the junction left unmatched. The CDR3 has 14 amino acids. The chain's CDR3 is CASRLSGRAAELFF. The CDR3 DNA reads TGTGCCAGCAGATTGAGCGGGAGGGCCGCTGAGCTGTTTTTT.

This clone was seen once. The CDR3 reads CAWSVGVRNEQYF. As DNA, the CDR3 is TGTGCCTGGAGTGTGGGGGTTCGGAACGAGCAGTACTTC. V usage is TRBV30 and J usage is TRBJ2-7; D is tentatively TRBD1 or TRBD2 (5 bases each). This CDR3 has 13 amino acids. Between the trimmed V and J ends, which lost 0 bases and 5 bases, there was a span of 11 bases. Germline-derived CDR1 and CDR2 are GTSNPN and SVGIG (reference sequence).

The rearrangement links TRBV27 to TRBJ2-4, with D possibly TRBD1 on 5 matching bases. The V gene's germline CDR1 is MNHEY and CDR2 SMNVEV (reference sequence). CDR3 size: 17 residues. V was cut by 8 bases and J by 2 bases, with 22 bases left in between. CDR3 nucleotide sequence: TGTGCCAGCTCTGCGTCAGGGCGGATTGTGCCCAAAAACATTCAGTACTTC. This gives the protein CASSASGRIVPKNIQYF.

This sequence joins TRBV27 and TRBJ1-5; weak D call: TRBD1 (6 bases). Deletions cut 2 bases from V and 2 bases from J, with 10 bases between. This CDR3 contains 15 residues. Germline V CDR1 and CDR2: MNHEY, SMNVEV (reference sequence). In nucleotides, the CDR3 is TGTGCCAGCAGTTTAACAGGGAGTCGCAATCAGCCCCAGCATTTT. Its protein product is CASSLTGSRNQPQHF.

The V and J genes are TRBV5-8 and TRBJ1-2, with a possible D match to TRBD1 (5 bases). This CDR3 is built from 17 residues. V lost 4 bases, J lost 2 bases, and 21 bases lay in between. Germline CDR1 and CDR2: SGHTS and YDEGEE. The CDR3: CASSLSSRRGRNYGYTF. CDR3 sequence (DNA): TGTGCCAGCAGCCTTTCCTCCCGTAGGGGCCGAAACTATGGCTACACCTTC. Based on the CDR3 plus reference TRBV5-8 and TRBJ1-2, the full variable domain is EAGVTQSPTHLIKTRGQQATLRCSPISGHTSVYWYQQALGLGLQFLLWYDEGEERNRGNFPPRFSGRQFPNYSSELNVNALELEDSALYLCASSLSSRRGRNYGYTFGSGTRLTVV.

The V call is TRBV5-1, the J call TRBJ1-2, with D unresolved. CDR3 length: 15 residues. Trimming took 3 bases from V and 8 from J, leaving 20 bases between them. CDR1 is SGHRS and CDR2 is YFSETQ in the germline V gene. The CDR3 DNA is TGCGCCAGCAGCTCCGCCGGCGCAGGCCTCGGGGGCTACACCTTC. It is translated as CASSSAGAGLGGYTF.

The gene calls are TRBV6-5 and TRBJ2-1; 11 bases are shared with TRBD2. Germline CDR1 reads MNHEY; CDR2 reads SVGAGI. The CDR3 covers 15 residues. With 8 bases clipped from V and 6 bases from J, the junction kept 9 bases outside the gene matches. Written as DNA, the CDR3 is TGTGCCAGCGCCCCGACTAGCGGGATTTTCAATGAGCAGTTCTTC. It specifies CASAPTSGIFNEQFF.

The CDR3 is CASSSQGWDQETQYF. CDR3 DNA sequence: TGTGCCAGCAGCTCCCAAGGGTGGGATCAAGAGACCCAGTACTTC. The chain is built from TRBV7-8 and TRBJ2-5, with D uncertain. Trimming shortened V by 4 bases and J by 2 bases, and 14 bases separated the two germline ends. The CDR3 runs 15 residues. CDR1 and CDR2 from the germline V gene are SGHVS and FQNEAQ.

This sequence joins TRBV6-5 and TRBJ1-5, with TRBD1 as a possible D gene (6 bases). The germline V gene has CDR1 MNHEY and CDR2 SVGAGI. Between the trimmed V and J ends, which lost 0 bases and 6 bases, there was a span of 9 bases. The CDR3 loop spans 14 amino acids. The CDR3 protein is CASSYSGGRQPQHF. In DNA form, the CDR3 reads TGTGCCAGCAGTTACTCGGGGGGGCGTCAGCCCCAGCATTTT.